The 14 T cell receptor beta chains given below trace back to one sample, sequenced in a study of T cell repertoires in cytomegalovirus infection. TCRdb recomputed calls from the reads with MiXCR, one row per CDR3 protein. This repertoire shows around 300,000 distinct CDR3 sequences, 8% to 9.5% found once; its top ten account for roughly 4%. The source material was PBMCs. These receptors originate from a human donor in good health (CMV status not recorded). Some clones in this sample may be carry-over from other donors' samples.

This clonotype was counted at least ten times. The J gene is TRBJ1-1, the V gene TRBV7-2; 8 nucleotides line up with TRBD1. The CDR3 spans 15 residues. Trimming took 5 bases from V and 4 from J; bases not matched to a gene: 9. From germline, CDR1 is SGHTA and CDR2 FQGNSA. The CDR3 protein is CASSPDRVWGTEAFF. The CDR3 DNA sequence: TGTGCCAGCAGCCCGGACAGGGTTTGGGGCACTGAAGCTTTCTTT.

This rearrangement joins TRBV30 to TRBJ2-3, with D tentatively TRBD1 (6 bases). Trimming removed 0 bases from V and 4 bases from J, with 17 bases in between. Germline CDR1 reads GTSNPN; CDR2 reads SVGIG (reference sequence). The CDR3 loop spans 16 amino acids. For the CDR3, the DNA is TGTGCCTGGAGTGTGGTGAGGGGGATTAAGGCAGATACGCAGTATTTT. The encoded protein is CAWSVVRGIKADTQYF.

In this sample, this clonotype turned up a few times. The J gene is TRBJ1-5, the V gene TRBV19, with D possibly being TRBD1 (6 bases). The CDR3 is made up of 14 amino acids. The germline V gene encodes CDR1 LNHDA and CDR2 SQIVND (reference sequence). Trimming cost V 3 bases and J 4 bases, with 10 bases left between them. The CDR3: CASSMGDRNQPQHF. CDR3 coding DNA: TGTGCCAGTAGTATGGGAGACAGGAATCAGCCCCAGCATTTT.

This clonotype has at least ten counts. As DNA, the CDR3 is TGTGCCAGCAGCTTCCTCAACACAGGAAACACCGGGGAGCTGTTTTTT. Amino acids: CASSFLNTGNTGELFF. This chain connects TRBV7-2 to TRBJ2-2; D is perhaps TRBD1 (5 bases). Trimming removed 3 bases from V and 2 bases from J, with 13 bases in between. Germline-derived CDR1 and CDR2 are SGHTA and FQGNSA. This CDR3 contains 16 residues. Full variable domain (missing parts from reference TRBV7-2 and TRBJ2-2): GAGVSQSPSNKVTEKGKDVELRCDPISGHTALYWYRQSLGQGLEFLIYFQGNSAPDKSGLPSDRFSAERTGGSVSTLTIQRTQQEDSAVYLCASSFLNTGNTGELFFGEGSRLTVL.

This clonotype has more than one count but fewer than ten. This sequence joins TRBV12-3 or TRBV12-4 and TRBJ1-5, with 11 bases that match TRBD1. The ends lost 6 bases at V and 1 base at J; junction bases unmatched: 5. The CDR3 totals 16 residues. Here the CDR3 reads CASRTGTGGSNQPQHF. The CDR3 DNA sequence: TGTGCCAGCAGAACAGGGACAGGGGGGAGCAATCAGCCCCAGCATTTT.

This chain uses TRBV5-4 with TRBJ2-2; no clear D. The germline gives CDR1 SGHNT, CDR2 YYREEE (reference sequence). CDR3 size: 14 residues. V was trimmed by 0 bases and J by 3 bases, leaving 6 bases between them. The CDR3 loop is CASSLELHTGELFF. Here the CDR3 DNA reads TGTGCCAGCAGCTTGGAACTTCACACCGGGGAGCTGTTTTTT.

The sample holds many counts of this clonotype. The V gene is TRBV7-8, the J gene TRBJ2-1; D might be TRBD2 (6 bases). V shed 6 bases and J shed 5 bases, with 17 bases lying between them. Germline CDR1 SGHVS, CDR2 FQNEAQ. This CDR3 has 15 amino acids. DNA of the CDR3: TGTGCCAGCAGGCACACCTCGGGGGTCAACAATGAGCAGTTCTTC. Its translation is CASRHTSGVNNEQFF.

This clonotype was detected many times. J is TRBJ1-5 and V is TRBV7-6; D may be TRBD1 (6 bases). V was trimmed by 1 base and J by 2 bases, leaving 15 bases between them. This CDR3 region has 17 residues. Looked up from germline, CDR1 is SGHVS and CDR2 is FNYEAQ. In DNA, the CDR3 is TGTGCCAGCAGCTTAGGGACAGAGCCGCTAGGCAATCAGCCCCAGCATTTT. Encoded protein: CASSLGTEPLGNQPQHF.

This clonotype has at least ten counts. The rearrangement joins TRBV7-2 to TRBJ1-1; 7 bases are a match to TRBD1. The CDR3 covers 14 residues. Germline V gene data show CDR1 as SGHTA and CDR2 as FQGNSA. The V gene end was trimmed by 1 base and the J gene end by 7 bases; junction bases not matched to a gene: 6. The CDR3 DNA is TGTGCCAGCAGCTTAGGAGCAGGGGGGCGTGAAGCTTTCTTT. Its protein product is CASSLGAGGREAFF.

The sample holds many counts of this clonotype. The chain links TRBV12-3 or TRBV12-4 to TRBJ1-1; 9 positions match TRBD1. The V gene end was trimmed by 5 bases and the J gene end by 6 bases; junction bases not matched to a gene: 4. CDR3 length: 13 amino acids. This CDR3 reads CASSRRQGAEAFF. CDR3 coding DNA: TGTGCCAGCAGTCGCCGACAGGGGGCTGAAGCTTTCTTT.

This clonotype was seen only a few times. The chain couples TRBV7-6 to TRBJ2-1; 7 nucleotides align to TRBD2. J gave up 7 bases and V 7 bases, and 13 bases lay outside the gene matches. This CDR3 is 15 amino acids long. Germline loops: CDR1 SGHVS, CDR2 FNYEAQ. Written as DNA, the CDR3 is TGTGCCAGCACCCTAGAGGCGGGAGTTAGGAATGAGCAGTTCTTC. This translates into CASTLEAGVRNEQFF.

This clonotype was seen ten or more times. The J gene is TRBJ2-4, the V gene TRBV7-2; D ambiguous. The CDR3 consists of 13 residues. Germline loops: CDR1 SGHTA, CDR2 FQGNSA. V was pared by 4 bases and J by 6 bases, with 10 bases between. In nucleotides, the CDR3 is TGTGCCAGCAGCTCTCCCCTACTAAACATTCAGTACTTC. Its protein product is CASSSPLLNIQYF.

This clonotype occurred a few times. The V call is TRBV19, the J call TRBJ1-6; 9 nucleotides match TRBD1. The J segment lost 10 bases and the V segment lost 6 bases, leaving 10 bases of the junction unmatched. Germline CDR1 and CDR2: LNHDA and SQIVND (reference sequence). This CDR3 is 15 amino acids long. CDR3 loop: CASSRGTGLGSPLHF. As DNA, the CDR3 is TGTGCCAGTAGCAGGGGGACAGGGCTGGGATCACCCCTCCACTTT.

The genes are TRBV24-1 and TRBJ2-1; 9 bases are shared with TRBD1. The CDR3 is 16 amino acids. The germline gives CDR1 KGHDR, CDR2 SFDVKD. The V gene end was trimmed by 7 bases and the J gene end by 5 bases; junction bases not matched to a gene: 11. The CDR3 is CATSPTGGKRNNEQFF. CDR3 coding DNA: TGTGCCACCAGCCCTACAGGGGGCAAGCGGAACAATGAGCAGTTCTTC.